A single sample is the source of the 12 T cell receptor beta chains below, sequenced in a study of shared clonotypes between healthy human individuals. The protocol was immunoSEQ multiplex PCR, while the TCRdb copy is restricted to in-frame clones and leaves out a portion. Altogether hundreds of thousands of clones are present, about 92% being singletons, with the ten largest covering around 24%. CD8 cells regarded as naive lacked CD45RO, were positively chosen for CCR7, and omitted terminally differentiated effector memory CD45RA+ cells. The sample comprised naive CD8+ T cells sorted from blood. The source is a man aged 25 to 40 in good health.

The rearrangement links TRBV7-8 to TRBJ1-1; tentative D call: TRBD1 (5 bases). Per the germline V gene, CDR1 is SGHVS and CDR2 is FQNEAQ. This CDR3 comprises 15 residues. Trimming removed 2 bases from V and 3 bases from J, with 13 bases in between. The CDR3 protein is CASSLLRGGDTEAFF. For the CDR3, the DNA is TGTGCCAGCAGCTTACTCCGGGGGGGGGACACTGAAGCTTTCTTT.

CDR3 region: CASSPLVTVANTGELFF. DNA of the CDR3: TGTGCCAGCAGCCCCCTAGTGACGGTCGCGAACACCGGGGAGCTGTTTTTT. The chain carries TRBV11-2 and TRBJ2-2; the D is unclear. The germline V gene encodes CDR1 SGHAT and CDR2 FQNNGV. With 5 bases removed from V and 0 bases from J, the gap between germline ends came to 16 bases. This CDR3 region has 17 residues.

The chain employs TRBV5-5 and TRBJ2-7, with a tentative D call TRBD2 (6 bases). This CDR3 region has 16 residues. With 4 bases removed from V and 2 bases from J, the gap between germline ends came to 19 bases. Germline V gene sequence: CDR1 SGHKS, CDR2 YYEKEE (reference sequence). For the CDR3, the DNA is TGTGCCAGCAGCCAAGGGAGGCACGGGGGTCCCTACGAGCAGTACTTC. Translating it yields CASSQGRHGGPYEQYF.

J is TRBJ2-6 and V is TRBV5-1; D is uncertain. This CDR3 has 18 amino acids. V lost 0 bases, J lost 2 bases, and 15 bases lay in between. Looked up from germline, CDR1 is SGHRS and CDR2 is YFSETQ. The chain's CDR3 is CASSLGVVSSTGANVLTF. The CDR3 DNA follows: TGCGCCAGCAGCTTGGGGGTCGTCAGCAGCACTGGGGCCAACGTCCTGACTTTC.

This chain connects TRBV29-1 to TRBJ2-5; 7 bases are shared with TRBD2. Germline-derived CDR1 and CDR2 are SQVTM and ANQGSEA. The J segment lost 0 bases and the V segment lost 6 bases, leaving 7 bases of the junction unmatched. The CDR3 sequence is 14 residues long. The CDR3 DNA follows: TGCAGCGTCATGAAAGCGGGGTACCAAGAGACCCAGTACTTC. Its translation is CSVMKAGYQETQYF.

The V gene is TRBV7-2, the J gene TRBJ2-5; TRBD2 agrees at 8 bases. This CDR3 region has 13 residues. V shed 3 bases and J 5 bases; nucleotides not matched to a gene: 2. Germline assignment: CDR1 SGHTA and CDR2 FQGNSA. This chain's CDR3 is CASSFGGEETQYF. The DNA for the CDR3 is TGTGCCAGCAGCTTCGGGGGGGAGGAGACCCAGTACTTC. Filled out from reference TRBV7-2 and TRBJ2-5, the complete variable domain reads GAGVSQSPSNKVTEKGKDVELRCDPISGHTALYWYRQSLGQGLEFLIYFQGNSAPDKSGLPSDRFSAERTGGSVSTLTIQRTQQEDSAVYLCASSFGGEETQYFGPGTRLLVL.

This clone was found once. V and J are TRBV27 and TRBJ2-7; TRBD2 matches at 15 bases. This CDR3 region has 15 residues. In germline, CDR1 is MNHEY, CDR2 SMNVEV (reference sequence). The ends lost 5 bases at V and 6 bases at J; junction bases unmatched: 5. The CDR3 here is CASSPGLAGGSEQYF. The CDR3 region has the DNA TGTGCCAGCAGTCCGGGACTAGCGGGAGGTTCCGAGCAGTACTTC.

The chain links TRBV7-2 to TRBJ2-1; D gene ambiguous. The ends were cut back, 1 base at V and 0 bases at J, with 13 bases in the middle. This CDR3 has 17 amino acids. Germline V gene lookup returns CDR1 SGHTA and CDR2 FQGNSA. Written as DNA, the CDR3 is TGTGCCAGCAGCTTAGGGGTCGCGGTGAGCTCCTACAATGAGCAGTTCTTC. Its protein is CASSLGVAVSSYNEQFF.

This sequence joins TRBV4-3 and TRBJ2-3; D not certain. Germline V lookup: CDR1 LGHNA, CDR2 YSLEER. This CDR3 has 16 amino acids. V was pared by 0 bases and J by 0 bases, with 10 bases between. For the CDR3, the DNA is TGCGCCAGCAGCCAAGATGTCAGCAGTAGCACAGATACGCAGTATTTT. This encodes CASSQDVSSSTDTQYF.

This clone was recorded only once. The chain joins TRBV5-5 to TRBJ2-2; D ambiguous. The germline V gene encodes CDR1 SGHKS and CDR2 YYEKEE (reference sequence). This CDR3 comprises 12 residues. The ends were cut back, 2 bases at V and 5 bases at J, with 4 bases in the middle. The CDR3 loop is CASSFITGELFF. CDR3 DNA sequence: TGTGCCAGCAGCTTTATAACCGGGGAGCTGTTTTTT.

This clone came up once. This rearrangement joins TRBV28 to TRBJ1-2, with 9 bases fitting TRBD1. The germline V gene encodes CDR1 MDHEN and CDR2 SYDVKM. The CDR3 loop spans 14 amino acids. The V and J ends lost 7 bases and 2 bases, in that order; junction bases with no gene match: 5. This CDR3 is CASTETGGNYGYTF. The DNA of the CDR3 is TGTGCCAGCACCGAAACAGGGGGCAACTATGGCTACACCTTC.

The CDR3 bases are TGTGCCAGCAAGGGTATTGGTTACGAGCAGTACTTC. Its translation: CASKGIGYEQYF. This chain joins TRBV6-6 and TRBJ2-7; D unclear. From germline, CDR1 is MNHNY and CDR2 SVGAGI (reference sequence). V was trimmed by 7 bases and J by 4 bases, leaving 11 bases between them. This CDR3 region has 12 residues.